This T cell receptor (beta chain) was captured by sequencing in a study of T cell changes during pregnancy in multiple sclerosis. Generated by immunoSEQ multiplex PCR, the TCRdb table keeps only in-frame clones and is missing some. Among around 39,000 clones listed, about 90% were seen once. This clone was recorded only once. Germline V CDR1 and CDR2: SNHLY, FYNNEI. Trimming left V 8 bases short and J 7 bases short, with 17 bases between. CDR3 length: 13 amino acids. Sample: CD8+ T cells from peripheral blood mononuclear cells, taken before pregnancy. The V call is TRBV2, the J call TRBJ1-1; D perhaps matches TRBD1 (6 bases). This receptor was identified in a female donor with multiple sclerosis, enrolled in a pregnancy study. This chain's CDR3 is CASPEEGVGEAFF. Written as DNA, the CDR3 is TGTGCCAGCCCCGAAGAGGGGGTAGGTGAAGCTTTCTTT.